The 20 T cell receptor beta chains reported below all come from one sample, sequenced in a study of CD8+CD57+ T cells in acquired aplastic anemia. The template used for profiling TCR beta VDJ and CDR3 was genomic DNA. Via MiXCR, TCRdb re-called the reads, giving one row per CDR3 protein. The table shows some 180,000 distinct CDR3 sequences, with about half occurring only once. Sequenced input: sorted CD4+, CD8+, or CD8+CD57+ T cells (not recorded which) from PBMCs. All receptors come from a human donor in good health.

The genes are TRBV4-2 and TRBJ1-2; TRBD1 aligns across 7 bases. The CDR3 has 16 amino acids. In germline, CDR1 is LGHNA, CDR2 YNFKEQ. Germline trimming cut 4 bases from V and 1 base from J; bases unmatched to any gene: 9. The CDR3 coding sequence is TGTGCCAGCAGCCTTGGAAGAGACAGGGTTAACTATGGCTACACCTTC. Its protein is CASSLGRDRVNYGYTF.

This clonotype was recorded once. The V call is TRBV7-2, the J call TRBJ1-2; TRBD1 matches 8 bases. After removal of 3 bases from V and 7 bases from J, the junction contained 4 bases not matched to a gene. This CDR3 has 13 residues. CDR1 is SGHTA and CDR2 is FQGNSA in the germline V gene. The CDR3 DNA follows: TGTGCCAGCAGCTTCCCCAGGGGGCTTGGCTACACCTTC. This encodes CASSFPRGLGYTF.

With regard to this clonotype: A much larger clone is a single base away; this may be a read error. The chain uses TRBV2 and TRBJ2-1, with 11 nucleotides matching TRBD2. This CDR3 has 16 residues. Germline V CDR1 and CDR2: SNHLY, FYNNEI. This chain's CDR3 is CACSLRVTSGRNEQFF. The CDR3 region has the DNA TGTGCCTGCAGTCTTAGGGTAACTAGCGGGAGAAATGAGCAGTTCTTC.

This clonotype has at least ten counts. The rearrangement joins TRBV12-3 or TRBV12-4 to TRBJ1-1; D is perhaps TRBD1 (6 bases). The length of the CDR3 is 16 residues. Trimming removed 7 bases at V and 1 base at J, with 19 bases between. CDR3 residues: CASTNRAETANTEAFF. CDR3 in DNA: TGTGCCAGCACCAACAGGGCAGAGACAGCGAACACTGAAGCTTTCTTT.

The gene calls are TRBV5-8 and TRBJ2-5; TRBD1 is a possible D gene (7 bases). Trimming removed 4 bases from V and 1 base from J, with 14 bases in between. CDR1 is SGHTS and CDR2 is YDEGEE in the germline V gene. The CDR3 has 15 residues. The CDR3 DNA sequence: TGTGCCAGCAGCCCCCAGGGGGGAAGCCAAGAGACCCAGTACTTC. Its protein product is CASSPQGGSQETQYF.

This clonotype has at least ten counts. The CDR3 region is CASSRTPYNEQFF. The CDR3 nucleotides are TGTGCCAGCAGCCGGACCCCGTACAATGAGCAGTTCTTC. The J gene is TRBJ2-1, the V gene TRBV3-1; D unclear. With 4 bases removed from V and 4 bases from J, the gap between germline ends came to 8 bases. The CDR3 consists of 13 residues. The germline V gene has CDR1 LGHDT and CDR2 YNNKEL (reference sequence).

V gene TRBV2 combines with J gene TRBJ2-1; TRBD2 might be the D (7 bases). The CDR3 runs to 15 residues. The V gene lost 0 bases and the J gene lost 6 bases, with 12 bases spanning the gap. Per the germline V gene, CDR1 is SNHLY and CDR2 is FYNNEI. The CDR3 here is CASSEAGGRGNEQFF. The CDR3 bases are TGTGCCAGCAGTGAAGCGGGGGGGCGAGGCAATGAGCAGTTCTTC.

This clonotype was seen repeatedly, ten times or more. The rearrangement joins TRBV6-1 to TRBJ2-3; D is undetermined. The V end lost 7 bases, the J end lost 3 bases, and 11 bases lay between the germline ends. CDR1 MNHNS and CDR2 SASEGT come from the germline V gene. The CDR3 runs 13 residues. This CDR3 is CASMIRRTDTQYF. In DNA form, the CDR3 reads TGTGCCAGCATGATCAGAAGGACAGATACGCAGTATTTT.

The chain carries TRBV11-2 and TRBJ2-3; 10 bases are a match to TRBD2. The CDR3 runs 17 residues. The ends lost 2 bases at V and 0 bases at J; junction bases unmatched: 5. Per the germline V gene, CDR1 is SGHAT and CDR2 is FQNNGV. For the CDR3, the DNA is TGTGCCAGCAGCTTACGGGTAGCGGGGGGAAGCACAGATACGCAGTATTTT. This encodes CASSLRVAGGSTDTQYF. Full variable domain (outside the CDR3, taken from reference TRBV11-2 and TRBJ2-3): EAGVAQSPRYKIIEKRQSVAFWCNPISGHATLYWYQQILGQGPKLLIQFQNNGVVDDSQLPKDRFSAERLKGVDSTLKIQPAKLEDSAVYLCASSLRVAGGSTDTQYFGPGTRLTVL.

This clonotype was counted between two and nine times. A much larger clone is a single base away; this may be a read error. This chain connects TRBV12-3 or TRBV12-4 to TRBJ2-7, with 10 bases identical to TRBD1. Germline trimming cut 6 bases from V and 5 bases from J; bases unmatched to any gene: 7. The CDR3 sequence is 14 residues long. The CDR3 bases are TGTGCCAGCAGCACTTGGGACAGGGGTCACGAGCAGTACTTC. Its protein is CASSTWDRGHEQYF.

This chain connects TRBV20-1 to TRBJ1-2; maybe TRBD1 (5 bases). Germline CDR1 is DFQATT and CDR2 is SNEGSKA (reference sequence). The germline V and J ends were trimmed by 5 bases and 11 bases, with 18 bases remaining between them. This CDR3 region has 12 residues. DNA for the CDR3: TGCAGTGCTCCCCGGGACGACTACGGGTACACCTTC. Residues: CSAPRDDYGYTF.

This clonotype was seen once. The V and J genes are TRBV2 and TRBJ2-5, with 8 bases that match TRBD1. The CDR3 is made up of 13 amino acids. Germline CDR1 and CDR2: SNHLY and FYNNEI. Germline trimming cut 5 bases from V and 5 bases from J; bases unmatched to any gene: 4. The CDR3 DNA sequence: TGTGCCAGCAGTCGACAGGGGTTCGAGACCCAGTACTTC. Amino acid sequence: CASSRQGFETQYF.

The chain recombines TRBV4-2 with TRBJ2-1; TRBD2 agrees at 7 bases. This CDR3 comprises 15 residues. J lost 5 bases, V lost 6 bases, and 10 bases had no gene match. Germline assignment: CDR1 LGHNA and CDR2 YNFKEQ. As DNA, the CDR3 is TGTGCCAGCAGTATGGGGGGGGTGCCCGACAATGAGCAGTTCTTC. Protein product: CASSMGGVPDNEQFF.

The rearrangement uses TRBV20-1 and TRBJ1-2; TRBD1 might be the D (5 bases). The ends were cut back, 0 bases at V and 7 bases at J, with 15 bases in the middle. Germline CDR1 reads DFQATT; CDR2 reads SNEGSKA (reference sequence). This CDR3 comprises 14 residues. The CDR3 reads CSARDPGRVPGYTF. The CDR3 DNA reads TGCAGTGCTAGAGACCCAGGGAGGGTACCTGGCTACACCTTC.

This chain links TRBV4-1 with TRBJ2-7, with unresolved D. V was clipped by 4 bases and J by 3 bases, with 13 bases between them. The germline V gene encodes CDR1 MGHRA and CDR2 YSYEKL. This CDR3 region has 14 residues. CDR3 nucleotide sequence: TGCGCCAGCAGCCTGGACCACACGGGCTACGAGCAGTACTTC. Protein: CASSLDHTGYEQYF.

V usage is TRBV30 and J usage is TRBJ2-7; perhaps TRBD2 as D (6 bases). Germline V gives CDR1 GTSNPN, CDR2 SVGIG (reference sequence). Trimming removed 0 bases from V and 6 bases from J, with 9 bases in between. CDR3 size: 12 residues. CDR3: CAWSVVGGEQYF. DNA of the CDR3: TGTGCCTGGAGTGTGGTCGGGGGCGAGCAGTACTTC.

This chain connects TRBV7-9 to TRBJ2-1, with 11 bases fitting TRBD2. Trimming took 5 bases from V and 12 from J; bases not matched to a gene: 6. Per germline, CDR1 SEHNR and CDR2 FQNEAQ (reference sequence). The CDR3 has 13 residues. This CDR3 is CASSPRLAGTQFF. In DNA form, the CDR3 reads TGTGCCAGCAGCCCAAGACTAGCGGGGACGCAGTTCTTC. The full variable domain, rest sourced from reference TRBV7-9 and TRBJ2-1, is DTGVSQNPRHKITKRGQNVTFRCDPISEHNRLYWYRQTLGQGPEFLTYFQNEAQLEKSRLLSDRFSAERPKGSFSTLEIQRTEQGDSAMYLCASSPRLAGTQFFGPGTRLTVL.

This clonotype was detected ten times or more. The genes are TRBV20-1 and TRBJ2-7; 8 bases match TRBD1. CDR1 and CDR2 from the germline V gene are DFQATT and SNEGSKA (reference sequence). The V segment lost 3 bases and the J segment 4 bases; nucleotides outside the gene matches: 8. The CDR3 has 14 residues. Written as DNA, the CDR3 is TGCAGTGCTAGCCGCACAGGGGGATCGTACGAGCAGTACTTC. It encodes CSASRTGGSYEQYF.

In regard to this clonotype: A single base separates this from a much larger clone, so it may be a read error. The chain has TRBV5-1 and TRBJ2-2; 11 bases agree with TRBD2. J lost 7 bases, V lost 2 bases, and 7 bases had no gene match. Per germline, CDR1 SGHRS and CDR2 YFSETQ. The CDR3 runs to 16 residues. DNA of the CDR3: TGCGCCAGCAGCTTTTTAGCGGGAGGGCCCAGCGGGGAGCTGTTTTTT. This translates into CASSFLAGGPSGELFF.

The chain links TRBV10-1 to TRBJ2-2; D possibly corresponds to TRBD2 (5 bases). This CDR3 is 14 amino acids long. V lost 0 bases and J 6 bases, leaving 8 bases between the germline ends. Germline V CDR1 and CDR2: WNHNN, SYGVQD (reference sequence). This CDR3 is CASSESSGSGELFF. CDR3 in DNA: TGCGCCAGCAGTGAGTCGTCGGGGTCCGGGGAGCTGTTTTTT.